The 18 T cell receptor beta chains listed next were all sequenced from one sample in a study of blood T cell repertoires in COVID-19. The repertoire was sequenced with immunoSEQ multiplex PCR; TCRdb's copy has only in-frame clones and lacks some. There are over 90,000 clones in the sample; around 90% occur only once, and approximately 3.1% lies in the top ten. The sequenced sample consisted of peripheral blood. Source of these receptors: a man between 50 and 59 years old in a cohort sampled during active COVID-19.

This clone has only one observation. The gene calls are TRBV19 and TRBJ1-6, with D possibly TRBD1 on 5 matching bases. With 5 bases removed from V and 7 bases from J, the gap between germline ends came to 9 bases. Germline-derived CDR1 and CDR2 are LNHDA and SQIVND (reference sequence). The CDR3 runs 13 residues. The CDR3 reads CASSATDNSPLHF. The CDR3 DNA reads TGTGCCAGTAGTGCGACAGACAATTCACCCCTCCACTTT.

The V call is TRBV4-3, the J call TRBJ1-2; D perhaps matches TRBD1 (6 bases). The length of the CDR3 is 15 residues. The ends were cut back, 2 bases at V and 2 bases at J, with 12 bases in the middle. Germline CDR1 LGHNA, CDR2 YSLEER. CDR3 DNA: TGCGCCAGCAGCCAACGTGGGGGGGCGAACTATGGCTACACCTTC. Its protein product is CASSQRGGANYGYTF.

The chain carries TRBV10-2 and TRBJ2-6; perhaps TRBD2 as D (5 bases). The germline gives CDR1 WSHSY, CDR2 SAAADI. The V and J ends lost 7 bases and 2 bases respectively, with 6 bases between them. The CDR3 has 13 amino acids. The CDR3 here is CASKEAGANVLTF. The CDR3 DNA is TGCGCCAGCAAGGAGGCTGGGGCCAACGTCCTGACTTTC.

The genes are TRBV5-1 and TRBJ2-2, with D possibly TRBD2 on 5 matching bases. Between the trimmed V and J ends, which lost 0 bases and 2 bases, there was a span of 11 bases. Germline CDR1 reads SGHRS; CDR2 reads YFSETQ. This CDR3 is built from 16 residues. The CDR3 is CASSLVSGINTGELFF. The CDR3 nucleotides read TGCGCCAGCAGCTTGGTCTCGGGAATTAACACCGGGGAGCTGTTTTTT.

The rearrangement uses TRBV11-2 and TRBJ2-7; a weak D match, TRBD1 (6 bases). V was trimmed by 1 base and J by 2 bases, leaving 15 bases between them. Looked up from germline, CDR1 is SGHAT and CDR2 is FQNNGV. The CDR3 has 16 amino acids. As DNA, the CDR3 is TGTGCCAGCAGCTTAGCGGCCGGGACATACACCTACGAGCAGTACTTC. It specifies CASSLAAGTYTYEQYF.

This clone came up a few times. The rearrangement joins TRBV5-4 to TRBJ1-2; perhaps TRBD1 as D (6 bases). Looked up from germline, CDR1 is SGHNT and CDR2 is YYREEE (reference sequence). The CDR3 spans 14 residues. With 6 bases removed from V and 4 bases from J, the gap between germline ends came to 16 bases. The CDR3 bases are TGTGCCAGCAAAAACCGGGACACTATCTATGGCTACACCTTC. Its protein product is CASKNRDTIYGYTF.

CDR3 nucleotide sequence: TGTGCCAGCAGTGAACTAGGGACAGGGAATCAGCCCCAGCATTTT. Translating gives CASSELGTGNQPQHF. V gene TRBV6-1 combines with J gene TRBJ1-5; 9 nucleotides agree with TRBD1. The V gene end was trimmed by 2 bases and the J gene end by 4 bases; junction bases not matched to a gene: 3. CDR1 and CDR2 from the germline V gene are MNHNS and SASEGT. CDR3 length equals 15 residues.

CDR3 DNA: TGTGCCAGCAGTCAAAACACCATATATTTT. Its protein is CASSQNTIYF. The chain has TRBV6-5 and TRBJ1-3; D uncertain. The CDR3 is 10 residues long. Germline CDR1 reads MNHEY; CDR2 reads SVGAGI. V lost 5 bases and J lost 6, with 2 bases in between.

The chain carries TRBV3-1 (or the pseudogene TRBV3-2) and TRBJ2-1, with D uncertain. The CDR3 length is 13 residues. CDR1 LGHDT and CDR2 YNNKEL come from the germline V gene (reference sequence). Trimming cost V 4 bases and J 9 bases, with 13 bases left between them. The CDR3 nucleotides read TGTGCCAGCAGCCCGTCCCCCGCGCCTGAGCAGTTCTTC. This codes for CASSPSPAPEQFF.

The chain has TRBV11-3 and TRBJ2-7; tentative D call: TRBD2 (6 bases). Germline V gene lookup returns CDR1 SGHNT and CDR2 YENEEA. This CDR3 spans 17 amino acids. Trimming left V 1 base short and J 0 bases short, with 16 bases between. Here the CDR3 reads CASSLALPGESSYEQYF. Here the CDR3 DNA reads TGTGCCAGCAGCTTAGCATTACCGGGAGAAAGCTCCTACGAGCAGTACTTC.

The chain links TRBV11-3 to TRBJ2-2; 12 nucleotides line up with TRBD2. Unmatched junction bases numbered 6, after V lost 5 bases and J lost 5 bases. The CDR3 totals 16 residues. Per the germline V gene, CDR1 is SGHNT and CDR2 is YENEEA. CDR3 nucleotide sequence: TGTGCCAGCAGCCGCAGGACTAGCGGGGATACCGGGGAGCTGTTTTTT. As protein: CASSRRTSGDTGELFF.

V is TRBV7-9 and J is TRBJ2-1; D is undetermined. The ends were cut back, 2 bases at V and 0 bases at J, with 8 bases in the middle. The germline gives CDR1 SEHNR, CDR2 FQNEAQ (reference sequence). This CDR3 has 15 amino acids. Here the CDR3 DNA reads TGTGCCAGCAGCTTATACCCAGTCTCCTACAATGAGCAGTTCTTC. Protein: CASSLYPVSYNEQFF.

V and J are TRBV19 and TRBJ2-1, with TRBD2 matching 12 bases. V trimming: 9 bases; J trimming: 6 bases; junction bases outside the gene matches: 18. This CDR3 has 18 amino acids. CDR1 and CDR2 (germline): LNHDA, SQIVND (reference sequence). CDR3 sequence: CASQKVLAGGAGPNEQFF. The CDR3, as DNA: TGTGCCAGCCAAAAAGTCCTAGCGGGGGGGGCCGGCCCCAATGAGCAGTTCTTC.

The chain employs TRBV28 and TRBJ1-6, with D perhaps matching TRBD1 (6 bases). Deletions cut 5 bases from V and 9 bases from J, with 20 bases between. Germline loops: CDR1 MDHEN, CDR2 SYDVKM. The CDR3 is 16 residues long. The CDR3 nucleotides are TGTGCCAGCAGTCCCCCCGGGGGGGCTAAAGGTTCACCCCTCCACTTT. Protein sequence: CASSPPGGAKGSPLHF. The full variable domain, completed using reference TRBV28 and TRBJ1-6, is DVKVTQSSRYLVKRTGEKVFLECVQDMDHENMFWYRQDPGLGLRLIYFSYDVKMKEKGDIPEGYSVSREKKERFSLILESASTNQTSMYLCASSPPGGAKGSPLHFGNGTRLTVT.

The chain links TRBV7-8 to TRBJ1-2, with D tentatively TRBD1 (5 bases). Germline CDR1 SGHVS, CDR2 FQNEAQ. This CDR3 is built from 13 residues. The V gene lost 5 bases and the J gene lost 6 bases, with 13 bases spanning the gap. The DNA of the CDR3 is TGTGCCAGCAGCAGCAGGGATCTAGATGGCTACACCTTC. Encoded protein: CASSSRDLDGYTF. The full variable domain, its missing parts supplied by reference TRBV7-8 and TRBJ1-2, is GAGVSQSPRYKVAKRGQDVALRCDPISGHVSLFWYQQALGQGPEFLTYFQNEAQLDKSGLPSDRFFAERPEGSVSTLKIQRTQQEDSAVYLCASSSRDLDGYTFGSGTRLTVV.

V usage is TRBV19 and J usage is TRBJ1-1; D unclear. Germline CDR1 and CDR2: LNHDA and SQIVND (reference sequence). The CDR3 is made up of 13 amino acids. V was pared by 7 bases and J by 7 bases, with 16 bases between. The CDR3: CASTPEVRGEAFF. The CDR3 nucleotides read TGTGCCAGTACCCCTGAAGTTCGGGGTGAAGCTTTCTTT.

The chain has TRBV10-3 and TRBJ2-7; possibly TRBD1 for D (5 bases). Per germline, CDR1 ENHRY and CDR2 SYGVKD. The V gene lost 0 bases and the J gene lost 5 bases, with 8 bases spanning the gap. CDR3 length: 13 residues. The CDR3 is CAISESWGHEQYF. Written as DNA, the CDR3 is TGTGCCATCAGTGAGTCATGGGGCCACGAGCAGTACTTC.

V and J are TRBV3-1 (or the pseudogene TRBV3-2) and TRBJ1-4, with no clear D. V gave up 0 bases and J gave up 0 bases, with 11 bases separating them. The CDR3 spans 17 residues. The V gene's germline CDR1 is LGHDT and CDR2 YNNKEL (reference sequence). The CDR3 loop reads CASSQDPIRATNEKLFF. CDR3 DNA sequence: TGTGCCAGCAGCCAAGACCCCATACGAGCAACTAATGAAAAACTGTTTTTT.